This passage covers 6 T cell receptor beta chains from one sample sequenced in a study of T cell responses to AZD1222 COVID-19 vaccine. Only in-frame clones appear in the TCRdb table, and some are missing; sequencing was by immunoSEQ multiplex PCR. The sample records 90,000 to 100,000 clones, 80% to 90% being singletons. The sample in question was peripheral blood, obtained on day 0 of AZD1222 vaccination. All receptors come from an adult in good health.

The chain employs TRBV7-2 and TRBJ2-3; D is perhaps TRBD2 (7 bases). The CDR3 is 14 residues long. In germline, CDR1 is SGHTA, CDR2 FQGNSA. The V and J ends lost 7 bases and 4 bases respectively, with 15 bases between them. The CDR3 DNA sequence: TGTGCCAGCACCATTGGCGGGGGCGCAGATACGCAGTATTTT. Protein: CASTIGGGADTQYF.

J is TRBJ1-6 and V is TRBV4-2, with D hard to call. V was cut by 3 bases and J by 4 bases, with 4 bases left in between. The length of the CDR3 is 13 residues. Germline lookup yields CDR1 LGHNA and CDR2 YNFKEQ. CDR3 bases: TGTGCCAGCAGCCAGTCATATAATTCACCCCTCCACTTT. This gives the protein CASSQSYNSPLHF.

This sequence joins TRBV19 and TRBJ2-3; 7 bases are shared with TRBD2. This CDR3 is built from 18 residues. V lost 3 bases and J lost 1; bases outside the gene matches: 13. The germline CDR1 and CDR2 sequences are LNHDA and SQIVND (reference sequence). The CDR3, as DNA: TGTGCCAGTAGTATTACCGCGGGGAGGCTAGCGGGCACAGATACGCAGTATTTT. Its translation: CASSITAGRLAGTDTQYF.

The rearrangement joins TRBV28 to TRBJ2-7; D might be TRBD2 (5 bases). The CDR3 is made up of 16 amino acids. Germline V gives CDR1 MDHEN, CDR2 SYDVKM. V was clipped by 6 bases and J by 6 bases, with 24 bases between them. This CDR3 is CASSRQRSAGRGEQYF. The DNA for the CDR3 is TGTGCCAGCAGCAGGCAGCGGTCGGCGGGCCGCGGCGAGCAGTACTTC.

CDR3 in DNA: TGTGCCAGCAGCCAATCTAGAAGATTGAACACTGAAGCTTTCTTT. Its translation is CASSQSRRLNTEAFF. V usage is TRBV16 and J usage is TRBJ1-1; D not certain. CDR3 length: 15 amino acids. V shed 0 bases and J shed 0 bases, with 8 bases lying between them. Germline V gene lookup returns CDR1 KGHSY and CDR2 FQNENV.

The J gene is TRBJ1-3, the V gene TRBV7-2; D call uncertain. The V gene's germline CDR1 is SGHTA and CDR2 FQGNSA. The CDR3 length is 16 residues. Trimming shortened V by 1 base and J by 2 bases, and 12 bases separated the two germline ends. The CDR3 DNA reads TGTGCCAGCAGCTTAGTAGGCGTCGCTGCTGGAAACACCATATATTTT. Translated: CASSLVGVAAGNTIYF.